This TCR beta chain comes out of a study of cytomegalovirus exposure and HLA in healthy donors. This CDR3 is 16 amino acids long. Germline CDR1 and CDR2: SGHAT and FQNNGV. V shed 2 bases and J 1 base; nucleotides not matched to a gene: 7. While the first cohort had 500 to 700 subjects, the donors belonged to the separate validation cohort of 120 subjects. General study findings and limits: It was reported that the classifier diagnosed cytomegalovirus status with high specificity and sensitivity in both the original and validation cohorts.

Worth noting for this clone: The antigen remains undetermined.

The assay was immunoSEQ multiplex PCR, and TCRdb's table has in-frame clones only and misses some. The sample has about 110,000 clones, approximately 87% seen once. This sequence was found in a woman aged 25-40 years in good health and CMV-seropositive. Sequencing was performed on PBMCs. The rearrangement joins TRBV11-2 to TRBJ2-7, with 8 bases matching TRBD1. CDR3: CASSLPGTGSSYEQYF. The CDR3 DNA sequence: TGTGCCAGCAGCTTACCCGGGACAGGTTCTTCCTACGAGCAGTACTTC.